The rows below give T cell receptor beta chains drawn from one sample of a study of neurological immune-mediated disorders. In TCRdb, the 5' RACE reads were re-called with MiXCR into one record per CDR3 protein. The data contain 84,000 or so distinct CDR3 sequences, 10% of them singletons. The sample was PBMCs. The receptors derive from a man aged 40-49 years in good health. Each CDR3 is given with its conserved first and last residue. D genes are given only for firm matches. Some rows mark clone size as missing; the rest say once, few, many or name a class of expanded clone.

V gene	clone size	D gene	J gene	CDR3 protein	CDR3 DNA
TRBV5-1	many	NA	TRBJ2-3	CASSLELGGTDTQYF	TGCGCCAGCAGCTTGGAACTAGGGGGCACAGATACGCAGTATTTT
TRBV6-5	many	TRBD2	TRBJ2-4	CASGPSGGALVAKNIQYF	TGTGCCAGCGGTCCCAGCGGGGGGGCCTTGGTAGCCAAAAACATTCAGTACTTC
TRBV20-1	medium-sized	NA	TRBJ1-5	CSASAQGSNQPQHF	TGCAGTGCTAGCGCTCAGGGGAGCAATCAGCCCCAGCATTTT
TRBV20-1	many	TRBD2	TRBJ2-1	CSGAGVYNEQFF	TGCAGTGGTGCGGGGGTATACAATGAGCAGTTCTTC
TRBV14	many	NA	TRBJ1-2	CASSPRQVANYGYTF	TGTGCCAGCAGCCCCCGACAGGTCGCTAACTATGGCTACACCTTC
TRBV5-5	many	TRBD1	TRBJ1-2	CASSLAGDSDARGYTF	TGTGCCAGCAGCTTGGCGGGGGACAGTGACGCGCGTGGCTACACCTTC
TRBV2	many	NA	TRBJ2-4	CASSGGRPHF	TGTGCCAGCAGTGGCGGCCGACCCCACTTC
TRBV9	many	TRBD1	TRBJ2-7	CASSASGQGSYEQYF	TGTGCCAGCAGCGCATCGGGACAGGGGTCCTACGAGCAGTACTTC
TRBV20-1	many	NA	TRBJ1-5	CSARGTVWDQPQHF	TGCAGTGCTAGAGGGACGGTATGGGATCAGCCCCAGCATTTT
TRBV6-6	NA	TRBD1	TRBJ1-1	CASSRTGFDTEAFF	TGTGCCAGCAGCAGGACAGGTTTCGACACTGAAGCTTTCTTT
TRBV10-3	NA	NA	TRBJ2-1	CAISESRGGEQFF	TGTGCCATCAGTGAGTCGAGGGGCGGTGAGCAGTTCTTC
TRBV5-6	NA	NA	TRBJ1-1	CASSLSGMEAFF	TGTGCCAGCAGCTTGAGCGGGATGGAAGCTTTCTTT
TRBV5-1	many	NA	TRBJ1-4	CASSLGTLNEKLFF	TGCGCCAGCAGCTTGGGGACACTTAATGAAAAACTGTTTTTT
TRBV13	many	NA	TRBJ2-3	CASSPGVGGPTDTQYF	TGTGCCAGCAGCCCAGGAGTGGGGGGCCCAACAGATACGCAGTATTTT
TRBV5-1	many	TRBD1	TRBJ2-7	CASSLEDRGSSEQYF	TGCGCCAGCAGCTTGGAGGACAGGGGCTCAAGCGAGCAGTACTTC
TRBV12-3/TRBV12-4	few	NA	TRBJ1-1	CASSRLRRGGTEAFF	TGTGCCAGCAGCCGACTACGCAGGGGTGGCACTGAAGCTTTCTTT
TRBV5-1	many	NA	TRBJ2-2	CASSLEPHTGELFF	TGCGCCAGCAGCTTGGAACCTCACACCGGGGAGCTGTTTTTT
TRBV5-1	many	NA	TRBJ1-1	CASSSGNTEAFF	TGCGCCAGCAGCTCAGGGAACACTGAAGCTTTCTTT
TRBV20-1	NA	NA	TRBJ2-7	CSARDTGYEQYF	TGCAGTGCTAGAGACACCGGCTACGAGCAGTACTTC
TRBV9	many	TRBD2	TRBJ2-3	CASMRGGETDTQYF	TGTGCCAGCATGCGGGGGGGAGAAACAGATACGCAGTATTTT
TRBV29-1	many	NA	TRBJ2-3	CSVDGGTDTQYF	TGCAGCGTTGACGGCGGCACAGATACGCAGTATTTT
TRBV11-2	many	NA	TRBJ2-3	CASSLTPDTQYF	TGTGCCAGCAGCTTAACCCCGGATACGCAGTATTTT
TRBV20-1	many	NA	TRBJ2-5	CSARAIGTPGRPSRQETQYF	TGCAGTGCTAGAGCTATTGGCACCCCAGGGAGGCCTAGCCGACAAGAGACCCAGTACTTC
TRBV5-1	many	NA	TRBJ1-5	CASSLGAGNQPQHF	TGCGCCAGCAGCTTGGGGGCAGGCAATCAGCCCCAGCATTTT
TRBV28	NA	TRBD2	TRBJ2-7	CVSRMDSSGRSSYEQYF	TGTGTCAGCAGGATGGACTCTAGCGGGAGGAGCTCCTACGAGCAGTACTTT
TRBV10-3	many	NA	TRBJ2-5	CAISESSGGETQYF	TGTGCCATCAGTGAGTCGTCGGGCGGAGAGACCCAGTACTTC
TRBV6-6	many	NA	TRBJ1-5	CASSYSISGGSNQPQHF	TGTGCCAGCAGTTACTCGATATCCGGGGGTAGCAATCAGCCCCAGCATTTT
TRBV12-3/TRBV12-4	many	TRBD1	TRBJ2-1	CASSSTGVLHNEQFF	TGTGCCAGCAGTTCAACAGGGGTTCTTCACAATGAGCAGTTCTTC
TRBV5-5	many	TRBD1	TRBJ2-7	CASSLLDLQGWEQYF	TGTGCCAGCAGCTTGTTGGACCTACAGGGGTGGGAGCAGTACTTC
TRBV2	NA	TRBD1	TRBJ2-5	CASSERGPGAQSF	TGTGCCAGCAGTGAAAGGGGGCCAGGGGCCCAGTCCTTC
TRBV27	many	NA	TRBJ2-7	CASSLTRQVEYEQYF	TGTGCCAGCAGTTTAACTCGACAGGTAGAATACGAGCAGTACTTC
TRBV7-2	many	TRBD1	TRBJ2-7	CASSSRQGAYEQYF	TGTGCCAGCAGCTCTAGACAGGGGGCCTACGAGCAGTACTTC
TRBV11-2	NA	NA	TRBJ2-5	CASSLGGERQETQYF	TGTGCCAGCAGCTTAGGGGGCGAGCGGCAAGAGACCCAGTACTTC
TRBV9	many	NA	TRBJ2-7	CASSDGPGEQYF	TGTGCCAGCAGCGACGGACCGGGCGAGCAGTACTTC
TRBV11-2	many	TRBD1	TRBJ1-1	CASRHRTGPNTEAFF	TGTGCCAGCAGGCATCGGACAGGACCGAACACTGAAGCTTTCTTT
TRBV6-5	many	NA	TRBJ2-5	CASSQHRGQGVETQYF	TGTGCCAGCAGTCAACACCGGGGGCAGGGGGTGGAGACCCAGTACTTC
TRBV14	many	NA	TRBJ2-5	CASSPSGGETQYF	TGTGCCAGCAGCCCTTCCGGGGGAGAGACCCAGTACTTC
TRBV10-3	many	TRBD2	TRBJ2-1	CATTQTSGVYNEQFF	TGTGCCACTACACAGACTAGCGGGGTATACAATGAGCAGTTCTTC
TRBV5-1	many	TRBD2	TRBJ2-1	CASRPGTSGGNEQFF	TGCGCCAGCAGACCCGGGACTAGCGGGGGCAATGAGCAGTTCTTC
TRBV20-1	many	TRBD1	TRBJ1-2	CSARDQGGYGYTF	TGCAGTGCTAGAGATCAGGGGGGCTATGGCTACACCTTC
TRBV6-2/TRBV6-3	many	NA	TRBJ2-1	CASSYLYNEQFF	TGTGCCAGCAGTTACCTGTACAATGAGCAGTTCTTC
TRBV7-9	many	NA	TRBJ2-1	CASGRGTHPYNEQFF	TGTGCCAGCGGGCGCGGGACCCATCCCTACAATGAGCAGTTCTTC
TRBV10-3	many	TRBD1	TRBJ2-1	CAIRAGGEGREQFF	TGTGCCATCAGAGCAGGGGGCGAGGGTCGTGAGCAGTTCTTC
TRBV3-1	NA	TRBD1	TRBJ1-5	CASSPGGYSNQPQHF	TGTGCCAGCAGCCCAGGGGGGTATAGCAATCAGCCCCAGCATTTT
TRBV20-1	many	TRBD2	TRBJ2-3	CSAKDFLREGLGDTQYF	TGCAGTGCTAAGGATTTTCTGCGGGAGGGCCTCGGAGATACGCAGTATTTT
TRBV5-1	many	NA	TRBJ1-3	CASSLNLSGNTIYF	TGCGCCAGCAGCTTAAACCTCTCTGGAAACACCATATATTTT
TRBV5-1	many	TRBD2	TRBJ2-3	CASSWTSGVDTQYF	TGCGCCAGCTCCTGGACTAGCGGGGTAGATACGCAGTATTTT